One sample yielded the 11 T cell receptor beta chains listed below, sequenced in a study of T cell clonality in common variable immunodeficiency. Sequenced by immunoSEQ multiplex PCR; TCRdb stores in-frame clones only, minus some. The repertoire consists of some 40,000 clones, none detected only once. Sequenced sample: peripheral blood mononuclear cells. The receptors here all came from a person between 18 and 69 years old in good health.

This clone was seen repeatedly, ten times or more. The read finishes 3 residues shy of the CDR3 end, and the germline J gene is used to complete it. This chain links TRBV4-1 with TRBJ1-6, with D tentatively TRBD1 (6 bases). CDR3 size: 15 residues. CDR1 is MGHRA and CDR2 is YSYEKL in the germline V gene. Trimming removed 3 bases at V and 6 bases at J, with 12 bases between. Incomplete CDR3 DNA: TGCGCCAGCAGCCAGGGGGCCTTGATTAATTCACCC. Amino acid sequence: CASSQGALINSP. The full CDR3 sequence reads CASSQGALINSPLHF.

At least ten counts were recorded for this clone. The read comes to an end 3 residues before the CDR3 does, leaving the germline J gene to fill in the end. The chain recombines TRBV19 with TRBJ2-1, with 9 bases lining up with TRBD2. V was clipped by 3 bases and J by 9 bases; unmatched bases: 9. The germline CDR1 and CDR2 sequences are LNHDA and SQIVND (reference sequence). This CDR3 has 15 amino acids. Incomplete CDR3 DNA: TGTGCCAGTAGTATTACGGCGGGAGGGCCGAGTGAG. It encodes CASSITAGGPSE. In full, the CDR3 is CASSITAGGPSEQFF.

This clone has at least ten counts. Read coverage stops 3 residues before the CDR3 terminus; the germline J gene supplies the remainder. The chain has TRBV12-3 or TRBV12-4 and TRBJ1-2, with D perhaps matching TRBD1 (6 bases). The ends were cut back, 5 bases at V and 4 bases at J, with 17 bases in the middle. The CDR3 loop spans 15 amino acids. The CDR3 region is CASSPSGEGGYGYTF. CDR3 DNA (partial): TGTGCCAGCAGTCCCTCAGGGGAGGGCGGCTATGGC.

This clone was detected ten times or more. The CDR3 sequence is CASSSIQGVDTEAFF. The DNA read from the CDR3 is TGTGCCAGCAGTTCGATACAGGGGGTTGACACTGAA. V is TRBV27 and J is TRBJ1-1; 8 nucleotides align to TRBD1. The DNA ends 3 residues before the CDR3 does, and the rest of the CDR3 is filled in from the germline J gene. Germline loops: CDR1 MNHEY, CDR2 SMNVEV (reference sequence). V gave up 4 bases and J gave up 3 bases; unmatched junction bases: 7. The length of the CDR3 is 15 residues.

The sample holds many counts of this clone. The CDR3 end falls 3 residues outside the read, so it is completed with the germline J gene. This chain connects TRBV4-1 to TRBJ1-2, with TRBD1 identical over 8 bases. Germline CDR1 is MGHRA and CDR2 is YSYEKL. There are 16 residues in the CDR3. The sequenced CDR3 bases are TGCGCCAGCAGCCAAGATTGGGGCAGGGGGCTTGGGGGC. This sequence encodes CASSQDWGRGLGG. The full CDR3 reads CASSQDWGRGLGGYTF.

This clone was seen repeatedly, ten times or more. The missing CDR3 end, 3 residues past where the read stops, is filled in from the germline J gene. The chain couples TRBV6-1 to TRBJ1-2; D is undetermined. This CDR3 is built from 15 residues. Germline V gene sequence: CDR1 MNHNS, CDR2 SASEGT. The V gene lost 1 base and the J gene lost 3 bases, with 12 bases spanning the gap. The CDR3 bases that were read are TGTGCCAGCAGTGAAGTGCGGGGTCTTCACTATGGC. This gives the protein CASSEVRGLHYG. The CDR3, in full, reads CASSEVRGLHYGYTF.

This clone was seen many times. Read data end 3 residues before the CDR3 end; the end is taken from the germline J gene. The chain combines TRBV2 with TRBJ1-3, with 8 positions matching TRBD1. The CDR3 has 19 residues. Trimming took 2 bases from V and 0 from J; bases not matched to a gene: 12. CDR1 and CDR2 from the germline V gene are SNHLY and FYNNEI. The CDR3 loop reads CASSETSGGTGGSGNTIYF. The CDR3 bases that were read are TGTGCCAGCAGTGAAACCTCCGGTGGAACAGGGGGCTCTGGAAACACC.

This clone was counted ten times or more. The observed sequence ends 3 residues before the CDR3 terminus, with the missing tail filled in from the germline J gene. V usage is TRBV7-3 and J usage is TRBJ2-2; D perhaps matches TRBD1 (6 bases). There are 16 residues in the CDR3. Trimming stripped 5 bases from V and 0 bases from J, with 13 bases between. Per the germline V gene, CDR1 is SGHTA and CDR2 is FQGTGA. CDR3 bases read: TGTGCCAGCAGCCCTACAGGGTTCGCGAACACCGGGGAG. It is translated as CASSPTGFANTGE. The full CDR3 is CASSPTGFANTGELFF.

This clone appeared many times. The read gets to within 3 residues of the CDR3 end, and the germline J gene fills in the rest. The chain combines TRBV28 with TRBJ2-7; D is unclear. The V end lost 8 bases, the J end lost 3 bases, and 8 bases lay between the germline ends. Germline V gene lookup returns CDR1 MDHEN and CDR2 SYDVKM. This CDR3 region has 11 residues. The CDR3 bases that were read are TGTGCCAGCGTCTCTCTCTACGAG. Translation gives CASVSLYE. In full, the CDR3 reads CASVSLYEQYF. The full variable domain, completed using reference TRBV28 and TRBJ2-7, is DVKVTQSSRYLVKRTGEKVFLECVQDMDHENMFWYRQDPGLGLRLIYFSYDVKMKEKGDIPEGYSVSREKKERFSLILESASTNQTSMYLCASVSLYEQYFGPGTRLTVT.

This clone was seen repeatedly, ten times or more. The CDR3 loop reads CASGDRAGYGYTF. CDR3 bases read: TGCGCCAGCGGAGACAGGGCGGGCTATGGC. This rearrangement joins TRBV10-2 to TRBJ1-2; 7 positions match TRBD1. From the germline J gene comes the end of the CDR3, since the read stops 3 residues before it. V lost 8 bases to trimming and J lost 4 bases; unmatched junction nucleotides: 7. Germline loops: CDR1 WSHSY, CDR2 SAAADI. The CDR3 covers 13 residues.

In its sample, this clone was seen many times. The read ends 3 residues early relative to the CDR3; the germline J gene fills the gap. The rearrangement links TRBV7-2 to TRBJ2-1; a weak D match, TRBD1 (6 bases). The germline V gene has CDR1 SGHTA and CDR2 FQGNSA. Trimming took 4 bases from V and 7 from J, leaving 17 bases between them. The CDR3 loop spans 15 amino acids. The CDR3 reads CASSSTGGRVNEQFF. CDR3 DNA, as far as it was read: TGTGCCAGCAGCTCGACAGGCGGCAGGGTGAATGAG.